This passage covers 27 T cell receptor beta chains from one sample sequenced in a study of blood T cell repertoires in COVID-19. The data were produced by immunoSEQ multiplex PCR, yet TCRdb's version contains in-frame clones alone and is incomplete. The sample contains roughly 160,000 clones, 84% of which appear only once. Sequencing used PBMCs or T cells enriched from blood (not recorded which). The origin of the receptors is a man between 45 and 60 years old who had recovered from COVID-19.

V gene TRBV9 combines with J gene TRBJ2-2, with 9 bases that match TRBD1. CDR1 and CDR2 (germline): SGDLS, YYNGEE. The CDR3 is made up of 17 amino acids. V gave up 1 base and J gave up 1 base; unmatched junction bases: 5. In nucleotides, the CDR3 is TGTGCCAGCAGCGTATCTTTGGGACAGGGGAACACCGGGGAGCTGTTTTTT. Residues: CASSVSLGQGNTGELFF.

This clone was recorded once. The V and J genes are TRBV7-2 and TRBJ2-7; D perhaps matches TRBD1 (5 bases). The CDR3 is made up of 15 amino acids. Germline CDR1 reads SGHTA; CDR2 reads FQGNSA. V lost 4 bases, J lost 4 bases, and 17 bases lay in between. For the CDR3, the DNA is TGTGCCAGCAGCTCAGGGTCGGTTATCTCTTACGAGCAGTACTTC. It translates to CASSSGSVISYEQYF.

The rearrangement joins TRBV2 to TRBJ2-1; TRBD1 might be the D (5 bases). The CDR3 extends over 14 amino acids. Trimming took off 1 base at V and 7 bases at J, with 11 bases between the two ends. CDR1 and CDR2 (germline): SNHLY, FYNNEI. CDR3 sequence (DNA): TGTGCCAGCAGTGAAGTCCCAGGGAAAAATGAGCAGTTCTTC. Translating gives CASSEVPGKNEQFF.

V usage is TRBV28 and J usage is TRBJ1-6; unclear D gene. V lost 5 bases and J 8 bases, leaving 16 bases between the germline ends. The germline CDR1 and CDR2 sequences are MDHEN and SYDVKM. CDR3 size: 15 residues. The CDR3 is CASSPAPGYDSPLHF. CDR3 DNA: TGTGCCAGCAGTCCGGCCCCCGGGTATGATTCACCCCTCCACTTT.

The rearrangement links TRBV28 to TRBJ1-5; weak D call: TRBD1 (6 bases). V shed 11 bases and J shed 0 bases, with 14 bases lying between them. This CDR3 comprises 14 residues. CDR1 and CDR2 (germline): MDHEN, SYDVKM. CDR3 coding DNA: TGTGCCTGGCAAGACAGGTATAGCAATCAGCCCCAGCATTTT. Residues: CAWQDRYSNQPQHF.

The J gene is TRBJ2-7, the V gene TRBV7-9, with 9 bases identical to TRBD2. CDR1 is SEHNR and CDR2 is FQNEAQ in the germline V gene (reference sequence). The CDR3 has 15 residues. J lost 7 bases, V lost 7 bases, and 14 bases had no gene match. CDR3 sequence: CASTPTGSGGLEQYF. For the CDR3, the DNA is TGTGCCAGCACCCCAACGGGGAGCGGGGGGCTTGAGCAGTACTTC.

The chain combines TRBV9 with TRBJ2-5, with 7 nucleotides matching TRBD1. The V gene's germline CDR1 is SGDLS and CDR2 YYNGEE. V lost 2 bases, J lost 4 bases, and 8 bases stayed unmatched. The CDR3 loop spans 15 amino acids. CDR3 region: CASSVGTAYLETQYF. The CDR3 DNA reads TGTGCCAGCAGCGTGGGGACAGCCTACTTAGAGACCCAGTACTTC.

The rearrangement uses TRBV11-2 and TRBJ1-2; 7 bases line up with TRBD1. The CDR3 sequence is 15 residues long. With V trimmed by 1 base and J by 7 bases, 9 bases remained unmatched. CDR1 is SGHAT and CDR2 is FQNNGV in the germline V gene. The CDR3 region has the DNA TGTGCCAGCAGCTTAGTTCGGACAGGAGGGGGTGGCTACACCTTC. Translation gives CASSLVRTGGGGYTF.

This clone was recorded once. The rearrangement links TRBV2 to TRBJ1-4, with 9 bases identical to TRBD1. CDR1 is SNHLY, CDR2 FYNNEI, per germline. V lost 3 bases and J lost 8; bases outside the gene matches: 7. The CDR3 runs to 15 residues. This CDR3 reads CASSEKQGAGEKLFF. The CDR3, as DNA: TGTGCCAGCAGTGAGAAACAGGGGGCTGGGGAAAAACTGTTTTTT.

This clone is a singleton in its sample. V and J are TRBV4-1 and TRBJ1-5, with D unclear. Germline-derived CDR1 and CDR2 are MGHRA and YSYEKL. The CDR3 runs to 15 residues. Trimming removed 5 bases at V and 4 bases at J, with 15 bases between. The CDR3 spells CASSSEAESNQPQHF. DNA for the CDR3: TGCGCCAGCAGCTCAGAGGCAGAAAGTAATCAGCCCCAGCATTTT.

The J gene is TRBJ1-1, the V gene TRBV2; D unclear. V was clipped by 10 bases and J by 7 bases, with 19 bases between them. The CDR3 spans 13 residues. Germline V gene data show CDR1 as SNHLY and CDR2 as FYNNEI. The CDR3 DNA is TGTGCCACCTCGGGAGGAGAGGGATTTGAAGCTTTCTTT. Translating it yields CATSGGEGFEAFF.

The CDR3 DNA follows: TGTGCCACCAGTGATTCCGGGACAGGGGCAGAAAATGAGCAGTTCTTC. Protein: CATSDSGTGAENEQFF. This chain links TRBV24-1 with TRBJ2-1; 10 bases align to TRBD1. The V and J ends lost 2 bases and 7 bases, in that order; junction bases with no gene match: 7. CDR3 length equals 16 residues. CDR1 KGHDR and CDR2 SFDVKD come from the germline V gene.

This chain links TRBV5-1 with TRBJ1-1; TRBD1 is a possible D gene (6 bases). V lost 1 base and J lost 8, with 15 bases in between. CDR1 is SGHRS, CDR2 YFSETQ, per germline. This CDR3 has 14 residues. DNA of the CDR3: TGCGCCAGCAGCTTGAGCAGGGGAGTTTCGGAAGCTTTCTTT. It specifies CASSLSRGVSEAFF. The full variable domain, completed using reference TRBV5-1 and TRBJ1-1, is KAGVTQTPRYLIKTRGQQVTLSCSPISGHRSVSWYQQTPGQGLQFLFEYFSETQRNKGNFPGRFSGRQFSNSRSEMNVSTLELGDSALYLCASSLSRGVSEAFFGQGTRLTVV.

The V and J genes are TRBV4-3 and TRBJ2-1, with 9 nucleotides matching TRBD2. The CDR3 consists of 18 residues. The germline CDR1 and CDR2 sequences are LGHNA and YSLEER. J was trimmed by 4 bases and V by 4 bases; bases with no gene match: 14. This CDR3 is CASSLKILTSGSYNEQFF. CDR3 nucleotide sequence: TGCGCCAGCAGCCTTAAGATCTTGACTAGCGGTTCATACAATGAGCAGTTCTTC.

This clone appeared a single time. V gene TRBV27 combines with J gene TRBJ1-1; 7 nucleotides line up with TRBD1. V was pared by 5 bases and J by 1 base, with 7 bases of the junction left unmatched. The CDR3 is made up of 15 amino acids. Looked up from germline, CDR1 is MNHEY and CDR2 is SMNVEV (reference sequence). CDR3 in DNA: TGTGCCAGCAGTACAAGGGACAGAAGGAACACTGAAGCTTTCTTT. It encodes CASSTRDRRNTEAFF.

The sample holds a few counts of this clone. This rearrangement joins TRBV10-2 to TRBJ2-1, with 7 bases that match TRBD2. With V trimmed by 7 bases and J by 3 bases, 6 bases remained unmatched. Germline loops: CDR1 WSHSY, CDR2 SAAADI. This CDR3 comprises 14 residues. The DNA for the CDR3 is TGCGCCAGCAAAGCGGGGTCATACTACAATGAGCAGTTCTTC. Translated: CASKAGSYYNEQFF.

V usage is TRBV9 and J usage is TRBJ1-2, with D perhaps matching TRBD1 (5 bases). V lost 6 bases and J 6 bases, leaving 24 bases between the germline ends. The CDR3 is 16 residues long. Germline V lookup: CDR1 SGDLS, CDR2 YYNGEE. For the CDR3, the DNA is TGTGCCAGCACCCTTTCGTCGCGGGGCGGATCGGATGGCTACACCTTC. Its translation: CASTLSSRGGSDGYTF.

The sample holds one count of this clone. The chain carries TRBV7-9 and TRBJ2-7, with D tentatively TRBD2 (5 bases). Trimming cost V 1 base and J 3 bases, with 13 bases left between them. The length of the CDR3 is 15 residues. Per the germline V gene, CDR1 is SEHNR and CDR2 is FQNEAQ (reference sequence). CDR3 nucleotides: TGTGCCAGCAGCTTAGGGGGATCGCGGGTCTACGAGCAGTACTTC. Its protein product is CASSLGGSRVYEQYF.

V gene TRBV10-3 combines with J gene TRBJ1-2; D remains ambiguous. Germline CDR1 ENHRY, CDR2 SYGVKD. This CDR3 is built from 12 residues. The germline V and J ends were trimmed by 11 bases and 5 bases, with 15 bases remaining between them. DNA for the CDR3: TGTGCCGTCCCCCTTAGTTCTTATGGCTACACCTTC. Translating it yields CAVPLSSYGYTF.

The chain combines TRBV11-2 with TRBJ2-5; weak D call: TRBD1 (5 bases). Germline V gene data show CDR1 as SGHAT and CDR2 as FQNNGV. The CDR3 consists of 15 residues. V was cut by 2 bases and J by 2 bases, with 12 bases left in between. The CDR3 protein is CASSLTRTQQETQYF. CDR3 bases: TGTGCCAGCAGCTTAACGCGGACACAGCAAGAGACCCAGTACTTC.

CDR3 sequence reads: CASSLVGQAIQPQHF. In DNA, the CDR3 is TGTGCCAGCAGCTTAGTCGGACAGGCAATACAGCCCCAGCATTTT. This rearrangement joins TRBV7-2 to TRBJ1-5; TRBD1 agrees at 7 bases. Germline assignment: CDR1 SGHTA and CDR2 FQGNSA. The V gene end was trimmed by 1 base and the J gene end by 7 bases; junction bases not matched to a gene: 7. This CDR3 has 15 amino acids.

DNA of the CDR3: TGTGCCAGCTCACCGGGACAGAGCTACGAGCAGTACTTC. As protein: CASSPGQSYEQYF. The V and J genes are TRBV18 and TRBJ2-7, with TRBD1 identical over 7 bases. V lost 3 bases, J lost 3 bases, and 2 bases stayed unmatched. The CDR3 extends over 13 amino acids. The germline V gene has CDR1 KGHSH and CDR2 LQKENI.

This clone occurred once. The chain has TRBV9 and TRBJ1-2; the D gene is possibly TRBD1 (5 bases). The CDR3 length is 14 residues. Trimming took 6 bases from V and 6 from J, leaving 18 bases between them. Per germline, CDR1 SGDLS and CDR2 YYNGEE. The CDR3 here is CASTKGWSPNGYTF. The DNA of the CDR3 is TGTGCCAGCACCAAGGGGTGGTCACCTAATGGCTACACCTTC.

This chain uses TRBV18 with TRBJ2-5, with 9 bases fitting TRBD2. J lost 4 bases, V lost 4 bases, and 4 bases had no gene match. CDR1 KGHSH and CDR2 LQKENI come from the germline V gene. This CDR3 contains 14 residues. CDR3 in DNA: TGTGCCAGCTCACGGGGACTAGCAACAGAGACCCAGTACTTC. It is translated as CASSRGLATETQYF.

This CDR3 reads CASSPGVVGIGELFF. CDR3 DNA sequence: TGTGCCAGCTCACCGGGAGTGGTGGGCATCGGGGAGCTGTTTTTT. The chain recombines TRBV18 with TRBJ2-2; D perhaps matches TRBD2 (5 bases). CDR3 length equals 15 residues. Germline V lookup: CDR1 KGHSH, CDR2 LQKENI. With 3 bases removed from V and 7 bases from J, the gap between germline ends came to 15 bases.

The V and J genes are TRBV4-1 and TRBJ2-1; 8 bases align to TRBD2. The CDR3 covers 17 residues. Germline V CDR1 and CDR2: MGHRA, YSYEKL. The ends lost 10 bases at V and 0 bases at J; junction bases unmatched: 14. This CDR3 is CATSRVAGGDSYNEQFF. The CDR3 coding sequence is TGCGCCACCTCACGGGTAGCCGGGGGGGACTCCTACAATGAGCAGTTCTTC.

This chain uses TRBV7-6 with TRBJ1-3, with 9 bases identical to TRBD1. The length of the CDR3 is 18 residues. Germline V gene lookup returns CDR1 SGHVS and CDR2 FNYEAQ. Trimming cost V 4 bases and J 1 base; bases outside gene matches: 11. CDR3 sequence reads: CASSSQSPTGGSGNTIYF. Here the CDR3 DNA reads TGTGCCAGCAGCTCCCAAAGCCCGACAGGGGGATCTGGAAACACCATATATTTT.